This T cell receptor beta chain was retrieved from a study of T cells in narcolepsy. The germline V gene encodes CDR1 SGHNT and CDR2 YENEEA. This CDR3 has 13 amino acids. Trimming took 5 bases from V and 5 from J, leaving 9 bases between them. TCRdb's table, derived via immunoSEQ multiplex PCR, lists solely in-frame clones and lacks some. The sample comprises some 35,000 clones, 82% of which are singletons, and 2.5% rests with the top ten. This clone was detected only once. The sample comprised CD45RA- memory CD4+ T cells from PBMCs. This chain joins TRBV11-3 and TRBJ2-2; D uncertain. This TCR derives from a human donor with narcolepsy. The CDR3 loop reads CASSPDGTGELFF. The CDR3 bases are TGTGCCAGCAGCCCGGACGGGACCGGGGAGCTGTTTTTT.